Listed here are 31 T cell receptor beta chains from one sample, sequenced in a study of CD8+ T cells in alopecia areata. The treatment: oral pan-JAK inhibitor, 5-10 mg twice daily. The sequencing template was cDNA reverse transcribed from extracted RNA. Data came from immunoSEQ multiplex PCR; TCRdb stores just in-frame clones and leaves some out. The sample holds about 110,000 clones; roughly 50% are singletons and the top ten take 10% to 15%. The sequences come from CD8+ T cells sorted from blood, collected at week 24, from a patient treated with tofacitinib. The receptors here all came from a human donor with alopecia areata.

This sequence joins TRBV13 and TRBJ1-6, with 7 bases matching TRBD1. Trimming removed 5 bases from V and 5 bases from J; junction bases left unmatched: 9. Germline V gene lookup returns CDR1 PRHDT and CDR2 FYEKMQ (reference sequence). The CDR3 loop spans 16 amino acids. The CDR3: CASSPRDRGNNSPLHF. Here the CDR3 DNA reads TGTGCCAGCAGCCCGCGGGACAGAGGAAATAATTCACCCCTCCACTTT.

The CDR3 sequence: CASSLGPTAQGLHF. The CDR3 nucleotides read TGTGCCAGCAGCTTAGGACCCACGGCTCAGGGCCTCCACTTT. This chain links TRBV13 with TRBJ1-6; D is perhaps TRBD1 (5 bases). Trimming left V 0 bases short and J 15 bases short, with 15 bases between. Germline V CDR1 and CDR2: PRHDT, FYEKMQ (reference sequence). The CDR3 is 14 residues long.

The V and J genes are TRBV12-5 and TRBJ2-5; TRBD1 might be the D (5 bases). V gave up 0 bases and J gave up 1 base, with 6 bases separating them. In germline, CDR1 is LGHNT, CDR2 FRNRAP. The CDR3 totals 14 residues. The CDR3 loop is CASGLVRGQETQYF. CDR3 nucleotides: TGTGCTAGTGGTTTGGTAAGGGGCCAAGAGACCCAGTACTTC.

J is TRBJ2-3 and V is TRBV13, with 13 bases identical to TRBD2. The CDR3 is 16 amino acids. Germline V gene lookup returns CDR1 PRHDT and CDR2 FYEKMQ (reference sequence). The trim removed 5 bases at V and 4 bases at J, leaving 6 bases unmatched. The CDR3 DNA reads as TGTGCCAGCAGCCCCGCCGGGACTAGCGGGGCAGATACGCAGTATTTT. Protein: CASSPAGTSGADTQYF.

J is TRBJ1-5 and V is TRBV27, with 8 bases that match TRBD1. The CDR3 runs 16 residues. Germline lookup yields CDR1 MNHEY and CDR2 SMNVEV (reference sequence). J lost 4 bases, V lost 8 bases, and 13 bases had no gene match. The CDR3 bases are TGTGCCAGCGCCGGACAGGGTGGATACGAAAATCAGCCCCAGCATTTT. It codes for CASAGQGGYENQPQHF.

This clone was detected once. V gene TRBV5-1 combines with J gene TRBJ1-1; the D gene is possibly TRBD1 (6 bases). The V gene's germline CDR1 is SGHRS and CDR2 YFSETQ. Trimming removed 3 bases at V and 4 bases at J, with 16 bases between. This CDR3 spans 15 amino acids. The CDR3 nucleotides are TGCGCCAGCAGCTCCCCAGGGGACGGCGTCACTGAAGCTTTCTTT. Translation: CASSSPGDGVTEAFF.

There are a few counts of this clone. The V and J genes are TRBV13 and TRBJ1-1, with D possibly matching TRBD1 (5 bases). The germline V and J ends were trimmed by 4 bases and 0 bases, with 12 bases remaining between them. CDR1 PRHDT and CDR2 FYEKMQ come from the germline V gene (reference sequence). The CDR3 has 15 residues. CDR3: CASSSSQELNTEAFF. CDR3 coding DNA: TGTGCCAGCAGCTCCTCACAGGAGTTGAACACTGAAGCTTTCTTT.

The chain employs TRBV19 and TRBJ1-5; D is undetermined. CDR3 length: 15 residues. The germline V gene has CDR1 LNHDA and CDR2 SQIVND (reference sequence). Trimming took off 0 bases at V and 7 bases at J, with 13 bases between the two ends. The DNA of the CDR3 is TGTGCCAGTAGTATAGATGGGGAGTACCGGCAGCCCCAGCATTTT. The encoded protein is CASSIDGEYRQPQHF.

CDR3 loop: CASSLDRSSYEQYF. Written as DNA, the CDR3 is TGCGCCAGCAGCCTGGACAGGAGTTCCTACGAGCAGTACTTC. The chain couples TRBV10-2 to TRBJ2-7; 7 positions agree with TRBD1. V lost 6 bases to trimming and J lost 1 base; unmatched junction nucleotides: 6. The germline CDR1 and CDR2 sequences are WSHSY and SAAADI. The CDR3 spans 14 residues.

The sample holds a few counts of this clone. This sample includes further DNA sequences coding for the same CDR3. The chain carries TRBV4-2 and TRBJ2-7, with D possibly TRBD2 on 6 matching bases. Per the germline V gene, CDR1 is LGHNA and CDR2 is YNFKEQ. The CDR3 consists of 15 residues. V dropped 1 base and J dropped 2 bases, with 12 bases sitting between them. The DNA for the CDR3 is TGTGCCAGCAGCCAAGTCGGGACTGGTCCCTACGAGCAGTACTTC. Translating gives CASSQVGTGPYEQYF.

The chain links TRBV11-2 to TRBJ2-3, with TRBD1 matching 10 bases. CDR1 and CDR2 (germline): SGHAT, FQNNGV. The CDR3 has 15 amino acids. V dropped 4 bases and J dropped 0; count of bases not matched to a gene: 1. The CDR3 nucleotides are TGTGCCAGCAGCTCGGGACAGGGGAGCACAGATACGCAGTATTTT. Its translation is CASSSGQGSTDTQYF.

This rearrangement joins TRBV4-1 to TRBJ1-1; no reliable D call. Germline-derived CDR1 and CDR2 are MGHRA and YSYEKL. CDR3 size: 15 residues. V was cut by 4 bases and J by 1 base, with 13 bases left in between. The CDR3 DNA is TGCGCCAGCAGCCCTCGCGCCATAGGGAACACTGAAGCTTTCTTT. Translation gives CASSPRAIGNTEAFF.

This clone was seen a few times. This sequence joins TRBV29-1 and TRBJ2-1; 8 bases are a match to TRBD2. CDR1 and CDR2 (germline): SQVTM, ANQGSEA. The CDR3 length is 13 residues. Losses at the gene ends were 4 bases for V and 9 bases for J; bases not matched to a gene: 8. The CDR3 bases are TGCAGCGTTGTTGGGACTAGGCACTCTGAGCAGTTCTTC. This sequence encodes CSVVGTRHSEQFF.

The CDR3 here is CASSVASLNANTGELFF. The CDR3 coding sequence is TGTGCCAGCAGCGTAGCGAGTCTAAACGCGAACACCGGGGAGCTGTTTTTT. This chain uses TRBV9 with TRBJ2-2; D remains ambiguous. CDR1 is SGDLS, CDR2 YYNGEE, per germline. Trimming left V 0 bases short and J 0 bases short, with 12 bases between. The CDR3 runs 17 residues.

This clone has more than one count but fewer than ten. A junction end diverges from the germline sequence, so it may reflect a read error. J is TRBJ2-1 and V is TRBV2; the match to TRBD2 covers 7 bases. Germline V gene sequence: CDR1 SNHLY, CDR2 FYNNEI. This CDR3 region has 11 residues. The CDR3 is CASESSGGELF. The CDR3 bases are TGTGCCAGCGAATCTAGCGGAGGAGAGCTCTTC.

The CDR3 DNA follows: TGTGCCTGGAGTGTAAGTGTCGTTAGCAATCAGCCCCAGCATTTT. It codes for CAWSVSVVSNQPQHF. V gene TRBV30 combines with J gene TRBJ1-5; D gene ambiguous. Germline CDR1 GTSNPN, CDR2 SVGIG (reference sequence). The CDR3 loop spans 15 amino acids. The germline V and J ends were trimmed by 0 bases and 0 bases, with 9 bases remaining between them.

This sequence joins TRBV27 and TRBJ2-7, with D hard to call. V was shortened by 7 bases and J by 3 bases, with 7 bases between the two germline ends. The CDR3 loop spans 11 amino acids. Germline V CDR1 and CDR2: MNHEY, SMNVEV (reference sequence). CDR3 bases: TGTGCCAGCACATACGGCTACGAGCAGTACTTC. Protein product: CASTYGYEQYF.

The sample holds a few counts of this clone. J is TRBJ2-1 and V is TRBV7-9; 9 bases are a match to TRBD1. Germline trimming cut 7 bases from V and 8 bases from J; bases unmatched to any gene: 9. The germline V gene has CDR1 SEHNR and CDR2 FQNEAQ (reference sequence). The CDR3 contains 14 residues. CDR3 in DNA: TGTGCCAGCACACCCGGGACAGGGTCTCATGAGCAGTTCTTC. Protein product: CASTPGTGSHEQFF.

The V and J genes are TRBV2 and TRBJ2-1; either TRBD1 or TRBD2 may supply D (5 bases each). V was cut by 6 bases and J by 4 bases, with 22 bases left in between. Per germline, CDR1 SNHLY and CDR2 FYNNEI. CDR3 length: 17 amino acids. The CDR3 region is CASRGPGRARLYNEQFF. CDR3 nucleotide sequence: TGTGCCAGCAGGGGACCGGGACGGGCGAGATTATACAATGAGCAGTTCTTC.

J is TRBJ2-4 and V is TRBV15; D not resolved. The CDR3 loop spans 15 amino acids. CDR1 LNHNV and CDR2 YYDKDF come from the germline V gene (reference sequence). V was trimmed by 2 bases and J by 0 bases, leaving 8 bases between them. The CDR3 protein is CATSRTRGAKNIQYF. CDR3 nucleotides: TGTGCCACCAGCAGAACCCGAGGAGCCAAAAACATTCAGTACTTC.

DNA of the CDR3: TGTGCCAGCAGCCAAGCAGCAACTAATGAAAAACTGTTTTTT. Protein sequence: CASSQAATNEKLFF. V gene TRBV9 combines with J gene TRBJ1-4; D call uncertain. Germline-derived CDR1 and CDR2 are SGDLS and YYNGEE. The CDR3 is 14 amino acids. Trimming left V 4 bases short and J 0 bases short, with 7 bases between.

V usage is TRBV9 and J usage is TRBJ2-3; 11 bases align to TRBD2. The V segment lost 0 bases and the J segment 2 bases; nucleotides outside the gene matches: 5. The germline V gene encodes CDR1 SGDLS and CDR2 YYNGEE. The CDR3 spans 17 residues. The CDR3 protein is CASSVEALAGDTDTQYF. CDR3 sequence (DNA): TGTGCCAGCAGCGTAGAGGCACTAGCGGGGGACACAGATACGCAGTATTTT.

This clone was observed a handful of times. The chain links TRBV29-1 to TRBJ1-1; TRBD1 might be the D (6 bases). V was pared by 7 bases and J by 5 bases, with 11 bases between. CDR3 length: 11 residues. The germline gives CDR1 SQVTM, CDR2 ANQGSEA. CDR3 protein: CSGHRDTEAFF. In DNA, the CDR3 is TGCAGCGGTCACAGGGATACTGAAGCTTTCTTT.

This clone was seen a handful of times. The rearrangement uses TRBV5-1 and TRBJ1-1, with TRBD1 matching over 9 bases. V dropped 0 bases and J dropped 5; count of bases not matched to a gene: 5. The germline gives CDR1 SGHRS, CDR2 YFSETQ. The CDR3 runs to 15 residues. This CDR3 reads CASSLGQGELTEAFF. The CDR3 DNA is TGCGCCAGCAGCTTGGGACAGGGGGAGTTGACTGAAGCTTTCTTT.

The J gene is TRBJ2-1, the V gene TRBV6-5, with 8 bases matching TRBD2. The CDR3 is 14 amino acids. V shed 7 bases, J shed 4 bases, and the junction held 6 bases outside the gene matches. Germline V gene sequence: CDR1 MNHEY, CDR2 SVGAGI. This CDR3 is CASISGGGYNEQFF. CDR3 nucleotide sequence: TGTGCCAGCATAAGCGGGGGTGGTTACAATGAGCAGTTCTTC.

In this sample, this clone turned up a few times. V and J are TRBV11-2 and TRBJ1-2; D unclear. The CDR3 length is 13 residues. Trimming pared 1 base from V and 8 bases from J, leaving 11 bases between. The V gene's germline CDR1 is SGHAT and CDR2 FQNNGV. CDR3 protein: CASSLGGWSGYTF. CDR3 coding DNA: TGTGCCAGCAGCTTAGGGGGTTGGAGCGGCTACACCTTC. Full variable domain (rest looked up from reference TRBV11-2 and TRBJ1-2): EAGVAQSPRYKIIEKRQSVAFWCNPISGHATLYWYQQILGQGPKLLIQFQNNGVVDDSQLPKDRFSAERLKGVDSTLKIQPAKLEDSAVYLCASSLGGWSGYTFGSGTRLTVV.

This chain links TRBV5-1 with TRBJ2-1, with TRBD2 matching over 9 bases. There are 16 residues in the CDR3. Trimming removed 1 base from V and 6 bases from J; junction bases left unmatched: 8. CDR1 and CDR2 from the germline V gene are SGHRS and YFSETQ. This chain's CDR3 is CASSLPVAGGPNEQFF. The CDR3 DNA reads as TGCGCCAGCAGCTTGCCTGTGGCGGGGGGGCCCAATGAGCAGTTCTTC. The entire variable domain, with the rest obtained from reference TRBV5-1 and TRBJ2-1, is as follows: KAGVTQTPRYLIKTRGQQVTLSCSPISGHRSVSWYQQTPGQGLQFLFEYFSETQRNKGNFPGRFSGRQFSNSRSEMNVSTLELGDSALYLCASSLPVAGGPNEQFFGPGTRLTVL.

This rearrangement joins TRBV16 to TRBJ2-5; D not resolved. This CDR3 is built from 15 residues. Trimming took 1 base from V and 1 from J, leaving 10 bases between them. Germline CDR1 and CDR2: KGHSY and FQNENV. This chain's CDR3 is CASSQLDGLQETQYF. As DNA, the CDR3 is TGTGCCAGCAGCCAATTGGACGGGCTCCAAGAGACCCAGTACTTC. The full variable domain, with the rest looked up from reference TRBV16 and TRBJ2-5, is GEEVAQTPKHLVRGEGQKAKLYCAPIKGHSYVFWYQQVLKNEFKFLISFQNENVFDETGMPKERFSAKCLPNSPCSLEIQATKLEDSAVYFCASSQLDGLQETQYFGPGTRLLVL.

CDR3: CASSYSTSGVGDTQYF. The CDR3, as DNA: TGTGCCAGCAGTTACTCTACTAGCGGGGTTGGAGATACGCAGTATTTT. V gene TRBV6-5 combines with J gene TRBJ2-3; 10 positions match TRBD2. Germline assignment: CDR1 MNHEY and CDR2 SVGAGI. The CDR3 length is 16 residues. V lost 0 bases and J lost 5; bases outside the gene matches: 5.

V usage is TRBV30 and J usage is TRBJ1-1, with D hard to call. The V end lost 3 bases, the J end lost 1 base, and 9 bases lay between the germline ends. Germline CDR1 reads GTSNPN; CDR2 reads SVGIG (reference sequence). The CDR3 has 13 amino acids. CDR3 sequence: CAWRLQPNTEAFF. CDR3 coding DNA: TGTGCCTGGAGGCTTCAACCGAACACTGAAGCTTTCTTT.

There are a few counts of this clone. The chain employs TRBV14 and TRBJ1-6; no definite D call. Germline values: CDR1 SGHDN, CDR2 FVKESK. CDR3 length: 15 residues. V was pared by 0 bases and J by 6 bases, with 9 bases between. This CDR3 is CASSQDWAANSPLHF. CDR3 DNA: TGTGCCAGCAGCCAAGATTGGGCAGCTAATTCACCCCTCCACTTT.